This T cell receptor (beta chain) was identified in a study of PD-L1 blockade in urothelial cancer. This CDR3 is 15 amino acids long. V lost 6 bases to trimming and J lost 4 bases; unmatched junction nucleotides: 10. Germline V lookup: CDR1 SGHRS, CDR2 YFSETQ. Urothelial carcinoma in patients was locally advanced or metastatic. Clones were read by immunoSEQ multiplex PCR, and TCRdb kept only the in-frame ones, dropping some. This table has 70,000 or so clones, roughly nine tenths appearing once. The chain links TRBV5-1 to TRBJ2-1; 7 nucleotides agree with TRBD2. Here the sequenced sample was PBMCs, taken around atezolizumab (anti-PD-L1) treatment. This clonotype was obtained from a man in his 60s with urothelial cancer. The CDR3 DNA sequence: TGCGCCAGCACCCAAGGGCAGGGAGGGTACAATGAGCAGTTCTTC. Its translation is CASTQGQGGYNEQFF.